The 27 T cell receptor beta chains given below trace back to one sample, sequenced in a study of blood T cell repertoires in COVID-19. The data were produced by immunoSEQ multiplex PCR, yet TCRdb's version contains in-frame clones alone and is incomplete. The sample includes approximately 470,000 clones, approximately 83% of them seen just once. The sequencing input was peripheral blood. The source of these receptors is a human donor in a cohort sampled during active COVID-19.

The chain employs TRBV3-1 (or the pseudogene TRBV3-2) and TRBJ2-4; tentatively, D is TRBD2 (7 bases). The CDR3 extends over 19 amino acids. V lost 0 bases to trimming and J lost 2 bases, with 20 bases between them. Germline V lookup: CDR1 LGHDT, CDR2 YNNKEL (reference sequence). CDR3 protein: CASSQDHNRGEGTKNIQYF. The CDR3 DNA reads as TGTGCCAGCAGCCAAGATCACAATAGGGGGGAGGGTACCAAAAACATTCAGTACTTC.

The chain combines TRBV15 with TRBJ1-2; 11 bases align to TRBD1. Germline V gene lookup returns CDR1 LNHNV and CDR2 YYDKDF (reference sequence). V gave up 5 bases and J gave up 3 bases; unmatched junction bases: 5. This CDR3 comprises 15 residues. DNA for the CDR3: TGTGCCACCAGCCGGGGACAGGGGGGGGACTATGGCTACACCTTC. As protein: CATSRGQGGDYGYTF.

The genes are TRBV2 and TRBJ2-7; a weak D match, TRBD2 (6 bases). V was trimmed by 7 bases and J by 0 bases, leaving 16 bases between them. This CDR3 region has 15 residues. CDR1 and CDR2 (germline): SNHLY, FYNNEI. The CDR3 DNA is TGTGCCAGCAACATGGGGACTGGGGACTCCTACGAGCAGTACTTC. It codes for CASNMGTGDSYEQYF.

This rearrangement joins TRBV9 to TRBJ2-7; perhaps TRBD2 as D (5 bases). CDR3 length: 15 residues. Deletions cut 0 bases from V and 0 bases from J, with 10 bases between. Germline-derived CDR1 and CDR2 are SGDLS and YYNGEE. Here the CDR3 DNA reads TGTGCCAGCAGCGTAGGATCCGCGGGCTCCTACGAGCAGTACTTC. It encodes CASSVGSAGSYEQYF. Based on the CDR3 plus reference TRBV9 and TRBJ2-7, the full variable domain is DSGVTQTPKHLITATGQRVTLRCSPRSGDLSVYWYQQSLDQGLQFLIQYYNGEERAKGNILERFSAQQFPDLHSELNLSSLELGDSALYFCASSVGSAGSYEQYFGPGTRLTVT.

The chain carries TRBV7-9 and TRBJ2-7; weak D call: TRBD1 (6 bases). The germline V gene has CDR1 SEHNR and CDR2 FQNEAQ (reference sequence). The CDR3 extends over 14 amino acids. The V and J ends lost 4 bases and 2 bases respectively, with 12 bases between them. The CDR3 DNA reads as TGTGCCAGCAGCTGGCAGGGGTCGACCTACGAGCAGTACTTC. Translating it yields CASSWQGSTYEQYF.

V gene TRBV5-1 combines with J gene TRBJ1-2, with a possible D match to TRBD1 (5 bases). V was cut by 1 base and J by 3 bases, with 13 bases left in between. Germline V lookup: CDR1 SGHRS, CDR2 YFSETQ. The CDR3 is 15 residues long. CDR3 in DNA: TGCGCCAGCAGCTTGCAAGGGGCCGTAGACTATGGCTACACCTTC. It yields the protein CASSLQGAVDYGYTF.

CDR3 sequence: CASSVKRGRYEQYF. DNA for the CDR3: TGTGCCAGCAGCGTCAAGCGGGGCCGCTACGAGCAGTACTTC. The rearrangement uses TRBV28 and TRBJ2-7; 7 nucleotides align to TRBD2. CDR1 and CDR2 from the germline V gene are MDHEN and SYDVKM. V shed 6 bases and J 3 bases; nucleotides not matched to a gene: 8. CDR3 length: 14 residues.

This clone came up many times. The CDR3 region is CASSFGSSINEQFF. CDR3 coding DNA: TGTGCCAGCAGTTTTGGGAGTTCGATCAATGAGCAGTTCTTC. The V and J genes are TRBV28 and TRBJ2-1; tentative D call: TRBD2 (5 bases). V lost 3 bases and J 6 bases, leaving 12 bases between the germline ends. Germline V gene data show CDR1 as MDHEN and CDR2 as SYDVKM. CDR3 length equals 14 residues. The entire variable domain, with the rest obtained from reference TRBV28 and TRBJ2-1, is as follows: DVKVTQSSRYLVKRTGEKVFLECVQDMDHENMFWYRQDPGLGLRLIYFSYDVKMKEKGDIPEGYSVSREKKERFSLILESASTNQTSMYLCASSFGSSINEQFFGPGTRLTVL.

The chain couples TRBV7-2 to TRBJ2-1, with 10 bases aligning to TRBD2. Germline assignment: CDR1 SGHTA and CDR2 FQGNSA. Trimming took 3 bases from V and 8 from J; bases not matched to a gene: 10. The CDR3 totals 16 residues. The CDR3 sequence is CASSLDIGLAGDEQFF. The CDR3 coding sequence is TGTGCCAGCAGCTTGGATATAGGCCTAGCGGGAGATGAGCAGTTCTTC.

This chain connects TRBV19 to TRBJ1-5; no definite D call. Germline loops: CDR1 LNHDA, CDR2 SQIVND (reference sequence). The CDR3 contains 13 residues. Trimming stripped 10 bases from V and 1 base from J, with 11 bases between. CDR3 region: CATQFSSNQPQHF. For the CDR3, the DNA is TGTGCCACCCAGTTTTCGAGCAATCAGCCCCAGCATTTT. Based on the CDR3 plus reference TRBV19 and TRBJ1-5, the full variable domain is DGGITQSPKYLFRKEGQNVTLSCEQNLNHDAMYWYRQDPGQGLRLIYYSQIVNDFQKGDIAEGYSVSREKKESFPLTVTSAQKNPTAFYLCATQFSSNQPQHFGDGTRLSIL.

About this clone: Different DNA sequences within this sample yield the same CDR3. The V and J genes are TRBV6-5 and TRBJ1-1, with a weak D call TRBD1 (6 bases). Germline V gives CDR1 MNHEY, CDR2 SVGAGI. Trimming took 6 bases from V and 0 from J, leaving 8 bases between them. The CDR3 has 13 residues. The CDR3 region has the DNA TGTGCCAGCAGACAGGGATTGAACACTGAAGCTTTCTTT. Its translation: CASRQGLNTEAFF.

The genes are TRBV10-3 and TRBJ2-2; TRBD2 agrees at 12 bases. Looked up from germline, CDR1 is ENHRY and CDR2 is SYGVKD. Trimming took 4 bases from V and 4 from J; bases not matched to a gene: 10. This CDR3 is built from 18 residues. The CDR3 nucleotides read TGTGCCATCAGTGGATGGACTAGCGGGAAGGCGGGCACCGGGGAGCTGTTTTTT. This translates into CAISGWTSGKAGTGELFF.

V usage is TRBV3-1 (or the pseudogene TRBV3-2) and J usage is TRBJ1-3; TRBD1 matches 8 bases. There are 14 residues in the CDR3. Germline values: CDR1 LGHDT, CDR2 YNNKEL (reference sequence). V lost 1 base and J lost 10; bases outside the gene matches: 6. The CDR3 sequence is CASSQGTGGYTIYF. CDR3 DNA: TGTGCCAGCAGCCAAGGTACAGGGGGATATACCATATATTTT.

This clone turned up a few times. The J gene is TRBJ1-2, the V gene TRBV7-9; D not resolved. From germline, CDR1 is SEHNR and CDR2 FQNEAQ (reference sequence). The CDR3 consists of 13 residues. Trimming removed 5 bases from V and 2 bases from J, with 9 bases in between. CDR3 sequence: CASSLTTNYGYTF. The CDR3 nucleotides are TGTGCCAGCAGCCTCACTACGAACTATGGCTACACCTTC.

The chain employs TRBV29-1 and TRBJ1-1; D call uncertain. V was pared by 7 bases and J by 3 bases, with 15 bases between. There are 13 residues in the CDR3. The germline V gene encodes CDR1 SQVTM and CDR2 ANQGSEA. The CDR3 loop reads CSETFGRDTEAFF. The DNA for the CDR3 is TGCAGCGAGACCTTTGGGAGGGACACTGAAGCTTTCTTT.

CDR3 protein: CASSPDRGYHGYTF. In DNA, the CDR3 is TGTGCCAGTAGTCCGGACAGGGGTTATCATGGCTACACCTTC. V usage is TRBV19 and J usage is TRBJ1-2; 9 bases map to TRBD1. V was pared by 5 bases and J by 6 bases, with 7 bases of the junction left unmatched. Germline V CDR1 and CDR2: LNHDA, SQIVND (reference sequence). The CDR3 covers 14 residues.

This chain links TRBV3-1 (or the pseudogene TRBV3-2) with TRBJ1-2; D is ambiguous. In germline, CDR1 is LGHDT, CDR2 YNNKEL (reference sequence). Trimming removed 4 bases from V and 5 bases from J, with 17 bases in between. There are 15 residues in the CDR3. In DNA, the CDR3 is TGTGCCAGCAGCCCGATCATTGAGGGCGGGTATGGCTACACCTTC. Its translation: CASSPIIEGGYGYTF.

This clone has more than one count but fewer than ten. The V gene is TRBV7-2, the J gene TRBJ1-1; D gene ambiguous. The CDR3 totals 14 residues. Per germline, CDR1 SGHTA and CDR2 FQGNSA. V was trimmed by 5 bases and J by 0 bases, leaving 10 bases between them. The CDR3 here is CASSTDRVNTEAFF. CDR3 bases: TGTGCCAGCAGCACAGATAGAGTGAACACTGAAGCTTTCTTT.

The gene calls are TRBV3-1 (or the pseudogene TRBV3-2) and TRBJ1-1; tentatively, D is TRBD1 (5 bases). Germline CDR1 reads LGHDT; CDR2 reads YNNKEL (reference sequence). V gave up 4 bases and J gave up 0 bases, with 9 bases separating them. The CDR3 covers 14 residues. The CDR3 spells CASSRRDLNTEAFF. The CDR3 region has the DNA TGTGCCAGCAGCCGCAGGGATCTGAACACTGAAGCTTTCTTT.

V gene TRBV5-4 combines with J gene TRBJ2-6; possible D gene TRBD1, 6 bases. The CDR3 is 19 residues long. Germline CDR1 is SGHNT and CDR2 is YYREEE (reference sequence). Trimming left V 3 bases short and J 1 base short, with 20 bases between. In DNA form, the CDR3 reads TGTGCCAGCAGCTCGGTTCAGGGGATAACCGGGTCTGGGGCCAACGTCCTGACTTTC. This translates into CASSSVQGITGSGANVLTF.

This sequence joins TRBV6-5 and TRBJ2-1; 8 bases agree with TRBD1. The CDR3 length is 12 residues. With V trimmed by 10 bases and J by 9 bases, 8 bases remained unmatched. Germline CDR1 reads MNHEY; CDR2 reads SVGAGI. In nucleotides, the CDR3 is TGTGCCACGACAGGGGATCGAAGTGAGCAGTTCTTC. As protein: CATTGDRSEQFF.

The chain has TRBV18 and TRBJ2-7; no clear D. The CDR3 is 13 residues long. Germline-derived CDR1 and CDR2 are KGHSH and LQKENI. V was trimmed by 3 bases and J by 7 bases, leaving 13 bases between them. CDR3 sequence: CASSPGNVAEQYF. CDR3 bases: TGTGCCAGCTCACCCGGTAATGTCGCGGAGCAGTACTTC. The full variable domain, completed using reference TRBV18 and TRBJ2-7, is NAGVMQNPRHLVRRRGQEARLRCSPMKGHSHVYWYRQLPEEGLKFMVYLQKENIIDESGMPKERFSAEFPKEGPSILRIQQVVRGDSAAYFCASSPGNVAEQYFGPGTRLTVT.

To note about this clone: Other DNA variants within this sample encode the same CDR3. The chain uses TRBV18 and TRBJ2-1; tentative D call: TRBD2 (6 bases). The V and J ends lost 2 bases and 0 bases respectively, with 11 bases between them. This CDR3 spans 16 amino acids. CDR1 is KGHSH, CDR2 LQKENI, per germline. The CDR3 DNA sequence: TGTGCCAGCTCACCAGGTAGCGGCAGCTCCTACAATGAGCAGTTCTTC. This codes for CASSPGSGSSYNEQFF.

The chain has TRBV24-1 and TRBJ2-1; the match to TRBD2 covers 12 bases. This CDR3 is 16 amino acids long. Germline V gene lookup returns CDR1 KGHDR and CDR2 SFDVKD. Trimming at V came to 3 bases and at J to 5 bases, leaving 4 bases not matched to a gene. For the CDR3, the DNA is TGTGCCACCAGTGATCCCGGACTAGCGGGGAACAATGAGCAGTTCTTC. Translating it yields CATSDPGLAGNNEQFF.

The chain recombines TRBV19 with TRBJ2-5; 7 positions agree with TRBD1. This CDR3 comprises 13 residues. Germline trimming cut 5 bases from V and 5 bases from J; bases unmatched to any gene: 5. CDR1 and CDR2 (germline): LNHDA, SQIVND (reference sequence). CDR3 sequence (DNA): TGTGCCAGTAGTTCGACAGGGCCGGAGACCCAGTACTTC. Protein: CASSSTGPETQYF.

This clone appeared a single time. The rearrangement links TRBV7-3 to TRBJ2-6; TRBD1 agrees at 7 bases. The CDR3 has 18 amino acids. V gave up 5 bases and J gave up 0 bases; unmatched junction bases: 10. The germline V gene has CDR1 SGHTA and CDR2 FQGTGA. CDR3 sequence: CASSQRDSYYSGANVLTF. CDR3 sequence (DNA): TGTGCCAGCAGCCAACGGGACAGTTACTACTCTGGGGCCAACGTCCTGACTTTC.

This clone was seen a handful of times. The gene calls are TRBV5-1 and TRBJ1-2, with 10 nucleotides matching TRBD1. V dropped 3 bases and J dropped 4; count of bases not matched to a gene: 21. The CDR3 is 20 residues long. Germline V gene lookup returns CDR1 SGHRS and CDR2 YFSETQ. The CDR3 DNA reads TGCGCCAGCAGCTCCTCAAATTCCGGGACAGGGGTTCGGCGGGGCTATGGCTACACCTTC. Amino acid sequence: CASSSSNSGTGVRRGYGYTF.